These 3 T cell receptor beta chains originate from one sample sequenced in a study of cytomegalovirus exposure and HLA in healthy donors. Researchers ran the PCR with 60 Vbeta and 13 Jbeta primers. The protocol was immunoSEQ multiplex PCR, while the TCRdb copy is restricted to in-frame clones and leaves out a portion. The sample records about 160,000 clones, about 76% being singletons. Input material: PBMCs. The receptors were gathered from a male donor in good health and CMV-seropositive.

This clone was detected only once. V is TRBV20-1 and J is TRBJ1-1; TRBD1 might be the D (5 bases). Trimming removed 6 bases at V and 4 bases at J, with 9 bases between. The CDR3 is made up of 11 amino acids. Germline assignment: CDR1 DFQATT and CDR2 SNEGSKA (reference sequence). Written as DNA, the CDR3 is TGCAGTGCCCTCGGGGGCACTGAAGCTTTCTTT. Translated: CSALGGTEAFF.

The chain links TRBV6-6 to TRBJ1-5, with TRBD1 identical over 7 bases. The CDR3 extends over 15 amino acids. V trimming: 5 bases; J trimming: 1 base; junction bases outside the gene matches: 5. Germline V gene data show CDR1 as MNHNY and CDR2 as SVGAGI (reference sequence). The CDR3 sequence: CASSQGGQSNQPQHF. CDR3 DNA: TGTGCCAGCAGTCAGGGGGGACAGAGCAATCAGCCCCAGCATTTT.

The CDR3, as DNA: TGTGCCAGCAGCCCCGGGGAAGGCTACACCTTC. This translates into CASSPGEGYTF. The chain couples TRBV7-9 to TRBJ1-2; no firm D call. Germline CDR1 reads SEHNR; CDR2 reads FQNEAQ (reference sequence). Trimming removed 5 bases at V and 8 bases at J, with 9 bases between. This CDR3 has 11 residues.